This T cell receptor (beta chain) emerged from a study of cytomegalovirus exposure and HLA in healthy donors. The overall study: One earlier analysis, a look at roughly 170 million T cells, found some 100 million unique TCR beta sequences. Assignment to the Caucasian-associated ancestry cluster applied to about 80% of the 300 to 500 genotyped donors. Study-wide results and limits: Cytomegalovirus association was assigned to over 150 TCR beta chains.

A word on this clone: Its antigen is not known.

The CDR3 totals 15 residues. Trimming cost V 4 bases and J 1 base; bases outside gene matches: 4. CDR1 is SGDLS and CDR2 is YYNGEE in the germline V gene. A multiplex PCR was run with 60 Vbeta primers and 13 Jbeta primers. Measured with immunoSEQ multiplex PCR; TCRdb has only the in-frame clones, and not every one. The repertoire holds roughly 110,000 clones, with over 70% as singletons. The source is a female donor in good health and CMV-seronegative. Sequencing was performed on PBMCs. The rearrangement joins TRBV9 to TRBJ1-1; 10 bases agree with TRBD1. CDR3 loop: CASSTWTGGNTEAFF. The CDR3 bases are TGTGCCAGCAGCACCTGGACAGGGGGGAACACTGAAGCTTTCTTT. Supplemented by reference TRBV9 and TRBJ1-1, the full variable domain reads DSGVTQTPKHLITATGQRVTLRCSPRSGDLSVYWYQQSLDQGLQFLIQYYNGEERAKGNILERFSAQQFPDLHSELNLSSLELGDSALYFCASSTWTGGNTEAFFGQGTRLTVV.